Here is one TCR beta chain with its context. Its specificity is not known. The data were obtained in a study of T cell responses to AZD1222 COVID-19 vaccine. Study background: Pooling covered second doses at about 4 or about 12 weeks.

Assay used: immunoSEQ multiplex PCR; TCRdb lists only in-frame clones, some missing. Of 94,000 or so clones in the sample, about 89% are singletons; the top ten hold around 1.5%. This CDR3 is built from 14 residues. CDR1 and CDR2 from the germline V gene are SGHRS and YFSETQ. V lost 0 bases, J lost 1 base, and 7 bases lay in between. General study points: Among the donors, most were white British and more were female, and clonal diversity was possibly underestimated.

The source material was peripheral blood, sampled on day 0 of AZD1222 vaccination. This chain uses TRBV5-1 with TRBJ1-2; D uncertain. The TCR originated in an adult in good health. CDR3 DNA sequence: TGCGCCAGCAGCTTGGGTGATGATAACTATGGCTACACCTTC. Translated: CASSLGDDNYGYTF.